This is a list of T cell receptor beta chains from one sample in a study of cytomegalovirus exposure and HLA in healthy donors. Assay used: immunoSEQ multiplex PCR; TCRdb lists only in-frame clones, some missing. The sample lists about 180,000 clones; 70% to 75% were seen once. Sequenced input: PBMCs. The receptors were sampled from a male donor in good health and CMV-seronegative. The conserved cysteine and the conserved F or W are not part of the CDR3 here. Fields, in order: V gene, J gene, clone size, CDR3 protein. A clone size is listed for some rows: how often the clone was seen (once, few, many), or a class if it is expanded.

TRBV19	TRBJ2-3	NA	ASRQGATDTQY
TRBV30	TRBJ1-2	once	AWSPSPNYGYT
TRBV15	TRBJ1-5	NA	ATRGGQGNQPQH
TRBV2	TRBJ2-1	few	ASSESLDRVVDEQF
TRBV7-9	TRBJ2-3	few	ASIEGRKGTDTQY
TRBV7-9	TRBJ1-2	once	ASSFQGVEGYT
TRBV29-1	TRBJ1-6	NA	SVRTDHNSPLH
TRBV30	TRBJ1-2	NA	ALHPGDGGYT
TRBV4-1	TRBJ1-5	once	ASSQGGTGPYQPQH
TRBV11-2	TRBJ2-1	NA	ASSLELARKQF
TRBV6-1	TRBJ2-1	NA	ASRQGGNLNEQF
TRBV9	TRBJ2-3	NA	ASSDSGISTDTQY
TRBV5-1	TRBJ2-6	few	ASIRDNLSGANVLT
TRBV19	TRBJ1-2	NA	ASSVQGTGYT
TRBV28	TRBJ1-2	few	ASSLGGPALGYT
TRBV5-1	TRBJ1-5	few	ASSQMGSDQPQH
TRBV5-1	TRBJ2-3	NA	ASSLSGSDYDTQY
TRBV9	TRBJ2-1	NA	ASSVGGGPYNEQF
TRBV6-5	TRBJ1-3	NA	ASSYSRGHSGNTIY
TRBV28	TRBJ1-5	NA	ASLADSNQPQH